These T cell receptor beta chains were read from a single sample in a study of T cell responses to AZD1222 COVID-19 vaccine. TCRdb's copy holds only in-frame clones and misses some; the assay was immunoSEQ multiplex PCR. Of about 130,000 clones listed, 87% are singletons. This sample comprised peripheral blood, obtained on day 0 of AZD1222 vaccination. Source of these receptors: an adult in good health. The CDR3 runs from the conserved cysteine through the conserved F or W. Each record gives: J gene, D gene, clone size, V gene, CDR3 DNA, CDR3 protein. The D gene is left open where the match is weak. Some rows have no size entry. The others give once, few or many, or a class for an expanded clone.

TRBJ1-5 | . | . | TRBV6-5 | TGTGCCAGCAGCGAGAACAGTGTAAGCAATCAGCCCCAGCATTTT | CASSENSVSNQPQHF
TRBJ1-1 | . | . | TRBV7-8 | TGTGCCAGCAGCTTGCAAGGAGGGGACACTGAAGCTTTCTTT | CASSLQGGDTEAFF
TRBJ2-2 | . | . | TRBV7-9 | TGTGCCAGCAGCTTAGGATATCAGGGGAACACCGGGGAGCTGTTTTTT | CASSLGYQGNTGELFF
TRBJ2-3 | . | . | TRBV20-1 | TGCAGTGCTAGAGGCCCGGATACGCAGTATTTT | CSARGPDTQYF
TRBJ1-3 | . | . | TRBV7-2 | TGTGCCAGCAGCTTAGCCGCGCTAAGGGACACCATATATTTT | CASSLAALRDTIYF
TRBJ1-1 | . | . | TRBV5-1 | TGCGCCAGCAGCCCAGCGAGGGGGAACACTGAAGCTTTCTTT | CASSPARGNTEAFF
TRBJ2-2 | TRBD1 | few | TRBV24-1 | TGTGCCACCAGTGACCCGGGACAGGACACCGGGGAGCTGTTTTTT | CATSDPGQDTGELFF
TRBJ1-2 | . | . | TRBV27 | TGTGCCAGCAGTTCAGGGAGCTATGGCTACACCTTC | CASSSGSYGYTF
TRBJ1-5 | . | . | TRBV19 | TGTGCCAGTAGTATCCTAGGGGAAGGGAGTCAGCCCCAGCATTTT | CASSILGEGSQPQHF
TRBJ2-1 | . | once | TRBV24-1 | TGTGCCACCAGTTCAGGCCAGAGCCTACCAGGTGAGCAGTTCTTC | CATSSGQSLPGEQFF
TRBJ1-2 | . | . | TRBV4-1 | TGCGCCAGCAGCCAAGCCCGGAACTATGGCTACACCTTC | CASSQARNYGYTF
TRBJ2-3 | TRBD2 | . | TRBV6-4 | TGTGCCAGCAGTGGACTAGCGGGGGGGAGAGATACGCAGTATTTT | CASSGLAGGRDTQYF
TRBJ2-1 | . | . | TRBV7-9 | TGTGCCAGCAGCCCCCCTGAAAAAGTGGTTTCCTACAATGAGCAGTTCTTC | CASSPPEKVVSYNEQFF
TRBJ2-7 | TRBD1 | few | TRBV7-3 | TGTGCCAGCAGCTTCGGGACAGGGGACGAGCAGTACTTC | CASSFGTGDEQYF
TRBJ1-4 | . | once | TRBV27 | TGTGCCAGCAGTCCACAGGGTTGGCAGGAAAAACTGTTTTTT | CASSPQGWQEKLFF
TRBJ1-1 | . | . | TRBV6-2/TRBV6-3 | TGTGCCAGCAGTTACATAGATCGTACGGCGGGGGGAGCTTTCTTT | CASSYIDRTAGGAFF
TRBJ2-5 | TRBD2 | . | TRBV5-1 | TGCGCCAGCACGATCGGGGGGGCCGATGAGACCCAGTACTTC | CASTIGGADETQYF
TRBJ1-1 | TRBD1 | . | TRBV5-1 | TGCGCCAGCAGCCGGACAGGGTTGAACACTGAAGCTTTCTTT | CASSRTGLNTEAFF
TRBJ2-7 | TRBD2 | . | TRBV5-1 | TGCGCCAGCAGCTCAGGACTAGCGGGGGCCCGATCCTACGAGCAGTACTTC | CASSSGLAGARSYEQYF
TRBJ2-2 | . | . | TRBV29-1 | TGCAGCGTTACCTCCGGGGTGAACACCGGGGAGCTGTTTTTT | CSVTSGVNTGELFF
TRBJ1-5 | . | . | TRBV12-3/TRBV12-4 | TGTGCCAGCAGTTCACTGCGAAATCAGCCCCAGCATTTT | CASSSLRNQPQHF
TRBJ1-1 | . | . | TRBV6-6 | TGTGCCGGGACACCTCCTCCTTTGTCGAACACTGAAGCTTTCTTT | CAGTPPPLSNTEAFF
TRBJ2-1 | . | few | TRBV19 | TGTGCCAGTAGTCCCGGGGCCTCAGACTACAATGAGCAGTTCTTC | CASSPGASDYNEQFF
TRBJ2-3 | . | . | TRBV6-5 | TGTGCCAGCAGTTACTCGAAGACAGGCCCGCAGTATTTT | CASSYSKTGPQYF
TRBJ1-2 | . | . | TRBV5-5 | TGTGCCAGCAGCCAGGGGAGCCTAGGGTATGGCTACACCTTC | CASSQGSLGYGYTF
TRBJ2-3 | . | . | TRBV5-6 | TGTGCCAGCACAGGGGTGTCTAGCACAGATACGCAGTATTTT | CASTGVSSTDTQYF
TRBJ1-1 | . | . | TRBV30 | TGTGCCTGGAGTGTAGACACTGAAGCTTTCTTT | CAWSVDTEAFF
TRBJ1-4 | TRBD1 | . | TRBV20-1 | TGCAGTGCTAGTCAACGGGACAGGGGATCTGAAAAACTGTTTTTT | CSASQRDRGSEKLFF
TRBJ2-5 | . | . | TRBV19 | TGTGCCAGTAGTATACCGGGGGAGACCCAGTACTTC | CASSIPGETQYF
TRBJ2-1 | . | . | TRBV24-1 | TGTGCCACCGGCGACACCCAAGACAATGAGCAGTTCTTC | CATGDTQDNEQFF
TRBJ2-2 | TRBD1 | . | TRBV5-1 | TGCGCCAGCAGCCGGACAGGGGACAACACCGGGGAGCTGTTTTTT | CASSRTGDNTGELFF
TRBJ1-6 | . | . | TRBV9 | TGTGCCAGCAGCGTATCAGGGGACGTAGTTTCACCCCTCCACTTT | CASSVSGDVVSPLHF
TRBJ2-7 | . | . | TRBV7-8 | TGTGCCAGCAGCGTTACAAGGGGGTCACTAGCGAGTCTCCCCGAGCAGTACTTC | CASSVTRGSLASLPEQYF
TRBJ2-1 | TRBD2 | once | TRBV11-2 | TGTGCCAGCAGCCCGGAAGCTAGCGGATACAATGAGCAGTTCTTC | CASSPEASGYNEQFF
TRBJ2-1 | . | . | TRBV27 | TGTGCCAGCAGGGGATTGACTAATGAGCAGTTCTTC | CASRGLTNEQFF
TRBJ1-2 | TRBD1 | . | TRBV24-1 | TGTGCCACCAGTGATTTGCGGACAGGGGAAGGCTACACCTTC | CATSDLRTGEGYTF
TRBJ1-2 | . | . | TRBV27 | TGTGCCAGCAGTCCCCCGGGGGGGGCTAAGAGCTACACCTTC | CASSPPGGAKSYTF
TRBJ2-1 | . | . | TRBV2 | TGTGCCAGCAGTGAATGGGGGGGAGCAGGGGAACAACAGGACGAGCAGTTCTTC | CASSEWGGAGEQQDEQFF
TRBJ2-3 | . | . | TRBV9 | TGTGCCAGCAACCCCACGGATCTAATCACAGATACGCAGTATTTT | CASNPTDLITDTQYF
TRBJ1-2 | TRBD1 | . | TRBV24-1 | TGTGCCACCAGTGATTCTCGACAGGGTTATGGCTACACCTTC | CATSDSRQGYGYTF
TRBJ2-5 | TRBD1 | . | TRBV11-2 | TGTGCCAGCAGCTTAGAAGGGGACAGGTCAGAGACCCAGTACTTC | CASSLEGDRSETQYF
TRBJ1-2 | . | . | TRBV7-2 | TGTGCCAGCAGCTCCCCGGGGGGTGGCTACACCTTC | CASSSPGGGYTF